This T cell receptor beta chain was found in a study of T-cell memory formation after mild COVID-19. Study observations and caveats: There was a balanced CD4/CD8 profile in clones contracting day 15 to 85, and later expanders leaned CD4+. Pre-infection memory harbored some responding clones, suggesting cross-reactive memory joined.

The V gene lost 5 bases and the J gene lost 11 bases, with 10 bases spanning the gap. The CDR3 spans 11 residues. The germline CDR1 and CDR2 sequences are SGHVS and FNYEAQ. TCR alpha and TCR beta cDNA libraries with sample barcodes and UMIs came from 5'RACE using constant-segment primers. TCRdb re-derived calls from the 5' RACE reads in MiXCR, one entry per CDR3 protein. This table has 100,000 to 130,000 distinct CDR3 sequences, over 15% appearing once. This clonotype was recorded a few times. The antigen remains unidentified. This clonotype was obtained from a man younger than 30 who had mild COVID-19 (a few samples of this study predate the infection). Cell type and time point are not known. The genes are TRBV7-6 and TRBJ2-4, with D unclear. The material sequenced was PBMCs or a T cell subset sorted from them (not recorded which). The CDR3: CASSDGSVQYF. The CDR3 region has the DNA TGTGCCAGCAGCGACGGTTCTGTTCAGTACTTC.